This note documents a single TCR beta chain sequence. The record originates from a study of blood T cell repertoires in COVID-19. Study context: Italy, Spain and the United States were the sources of the convalescent and acute COVID-19 samples. PBMCs, B-cell-depleted T cells, or T cells provided the cDNA or gDNA that made up the material.

Original methodology: Scientists estimated how many nucleated cells there were by amplifying reference gene primers. Sequenced by immunoSEQ multiplex PCR; TCRdb stores in-frame clones only, minus some. V and J calls and clone size are copied from that table; D and trimming were computed from the DNA. The sample includes more than 200,000 clones, approximately 90% of them seen just once. Seattle patients were enrolled during active infection and followed longitudinally. The sequence derives from a woman in her 30s with COVID-19, enrolled during active disease. Sequencing was done on a sample of peripheral blood.

This CDR3 reads CASSYGGSKQYF. The CDR3 region has the DNA TGTGCCAGCAGTTACGGGGGGAGCAAGCAGTACTTC. This rearrangement joins TRBV6-5 to TRBJ2-7, with a tentative D call TRBD2 (6 bases). Trimming left V 2 bases short and J 8 bases short, with 10 bases between. CDR3 length: 12 residues. The germline CDR1 and CDR2 sequences are MNHEY and SVGAGI.